These T cell receptor beta chains were read from a single sample in a study of blood T cell repertoires in COVID-19. TCRdb's copy holds only in-frame clones and misses some; the assay was immunoSEQ multiplex PCR. The profile shows 30,000 or so clones, more than 75% of them singletons. Sequencing was carried out using peripheral blood. The receptors come from a man aged 80 or over with active or convalescent COVID-19. CDR3s include the opening cysteine and the closing phenylalanine or tryptophan. A D gene is named only where the DNA matches it firmly. Not all rows give a size; the values are once, few, many and, for expanded clones, a class.

>-|TRBJ1-1|-|TRBV9|13
TGTGCCAGCAGCGTTTCCCGGGGGACTGAAGCTTTCTTT
CASSVSRGTEAFF
>-|TRBJ2-2|-|TRBV5-8|13
TGTGCCAGCAGCTTGAGAGGGCCCGGGGAGCTGTTTTTT
CASSLRGPGELFF
>-|TRBJ1-5|TRBD1|TRBV7-2|17
TGTGCCAGCAGCGTTGGACAGGGATCATGGGAGGGGCAGCCCCAGCATTTT
CASSVGQGSWEGQPQHF
>-|TRBJ2-1|TRBD1|TRBV27|16
TGTGCCAGCAGTTTCCTCGGGACAGGGTTGTACAATGAGCAGTTCTTC
CASSFLGTGLYNEQFF
>-|TRBJ2-2|-|TRBV7-9|15
TGTGCCAGCAGCCCCCAGGCTTGGGGGGCCGGGGAGCTGTTTTTT
CASSPQAWGAGELFF
>-|TRBJ2-7|TRBD2|TRBV5-4|15
TGTGCCAGCAGCTTAAAAAGCGGGAACCTCCACGAGCAGTACTTC
CASSLKSGNLHEQYF
>once|TRBJ1-2|-|TRBV30|14
TGTGCCTGGGGTCCCACGGACTCTTACTATGGCTACACCTTC
CAWGPTDSYYGYTF
>-|TRBJ1-5|-|TRBV19|12
TGTGCCAGTACGGGGGGGAATCAGCCCCAGCATTTT
CASTGGNQPQHF
>-|TRBJ2-2|TRBD2|TRBV3-1/TRBV3-2|16
TGTGCCAGCAGCCAATCTAGAGTAGCGGGAGCCGGGGAGCTGTTTTTT
CASSQSRVAGAGELFF
>-|TRBJ2-1|TRBD2|TRBV7-2|17
TGTGCCAGCAGCCCCCCGGGACTAGCGGGAATGTACAATGAGCAGTTCTTC
CASSPPGLAGMYNEQFF
>-|TRBJ2-1|TRBD2|TRBV19|16
TGTGCCAGTAGTCAAGGAGGCGGGAGGGCCTGGAATGAGCAGTTCTTC
CASSQGGGRAWNEQFF
>-|TRBJ2-1|TRBD2|TRBV6-6|16
TGTGCCAGCAGTTCTTCACTAGCGGGATATGGGAATGAGCAGTTCTTC
CASSSSLAGYGNEQFF
>once|TRBJ1-1|-|TRBV6-5|13
TGTGCCAGCGGAATTGACAGCTTCACTGAAGCTTTCTTT
CASGIDSFTEAFF
>-|TRBJ2-5|TRBD2|TRBV29-1|12
TGCAGCGCTAGCGGGAGAGGAGAGACCCAGTACTTC
CSASGRGETQYF
>-|TRBJ2-1|-|TRBV6-5|13
TGTGCCAGCAGTTCCCGCCAGGGGTCAGAGCAGTTCTTC
CASSSRQGSEQFF
>-|TRBJ2-7|-|TRBV30|14
TGTGCCTGCGTCCTCGGACAGTTATCCTACGAGCAGTACTTC
CACVLGQLSYEQYF
>-|TRBJ2-3|-|TRBV3-1/TRBV3-2|11
TGTGCCAGCAGCCACGGAGATACGCAGTATTTT
CASSHGDTQYF
>-|TRBJ2-1|TRBD2|TRBV3-1/TRBV3-2|18
TGTGCCAGCAGCCAAGTAACCCAGAGTTGCGGGAGGAGGTATGAGCAGTTCTTC
CASSQVTQSCGRRYEQFF
>-|TRBJ2-5|TRBD2|TRBV5-4|15
TGTGCCAGCAGCTTTGGGGGGAGGGCCCGGGAGACCCAGTACTTC
CASSFGGRARETQYF
>-|TRBJ1-1|-|TRBV14|13
TGTGCCAGCAGCCAAGGACAGGTGACTGAAGCTTTCTTT
CASSQGQVTEAFF
>-|TRBJ1-3|TRBD1|TRBV19|12
TGTGCCTCAACAGGGGAAACAAACACCATATATTTT
CASTGETNTIYF
>-|TRBJ1-2|TRBD1|TRBV13|15
TGTGCCAGCAGCTTAGGCCCAACAGGGGGCAGTGGCTACACCTTC
CASSLGPTGGSGYTF